A selection of T cell receptor beta chains follows, all from one sample in a study of blood T cell repertoires in COVID-19. The repertoire was sequenced with immunoSEQ multiplex PCR; TCRdb's copy has only in-frame clones and lacks some. The table has 140,000 to 150,000 clones, approximately 80% seen once. Sequenced: peripheral blood. Every receptor here comes from a human donor in a cohort sampled during active COVID-19. CDR3s include the opening cysteine and the closing phenylalanine or tryptophan. Each record gives: J gene, clone size, V gene, D gene, CDR3 DNA, CDR3 protein. D genes are given only for firm matches. Part of the rows lack a size; the others show once, few, many or a class for expanded clones.

J: TRBJ2-3
size: .
V: TRBV7-2
D: .
DNA: TGTGCCAGCAGCTTAGCCCCAGGGGGGTTAGGTACGCAGTATTTT
CDR3: CASSLAPGGLGTQYF

J: TRBJ2-2
size: few
V: TRBV3-1/TRBV3-2
D: .
DNA: TGTGCCAGCAGCCAAGCTAGCAGTGGCGGGGAGCTGTTTTTT
CDR3: CASSQASSGGELFF

J: TRBJ1-2
size: .
V: TRBV4-3
D: .
DNA: TGCGCCAGCAGCCAAGACCCGGGAGGGGACTATGGCTACACCTTC
CDR3: CASSQDPGGDYGYTF

J: TRBJ2-3
size: .
V: TRBV5-4
D: .
DNA: TGTGCCAGCAGCTTTTATTCTCGGTCAGATACGCAGTATTTT
CDR3: CASSFYSRSDTQYF

J: TRBJ2-5
size: .
V: TRBV5-1
D: TRBD2
DNA: TGCGCCAGCAGCTTCTTTGTCGTAGCGGGGGTCCAAGAGACCCAGTACTTC
CDR3: CASSFFVVAGVQETQYF

J: TRBJ1-4
size: .
V: TRBV5-1
D: .
DNA: TGCGCCAGCAGCTTGGACACAGGATCTAATGAAAAACTGTTTTTT
CDR3: CASSLDTGSNEKLFF

J: TRBJ1-5
size: few
V: TRBV19
D: TRBD1
DNA: TGTGCCAGTAGTGATACAGGGGTTCAGCCCCAGCATTTT
CDR3: CASSDTGVQPQHF

J: TRBJ2-3
size: .
V: TRBV10-3
D: TRBD2
DNA: TGTGCCATCAGGGAGACTAGCGGGGGCACAGATACGCAGTATTTT
CDR3: CAIRETSGGTDTQYF

J: TRBJ1-5
size: .
V: TRBV30
D: .
DNA: TGTGCCTGGAGTCGGGGGAATAGCAATCAGCCCCAGCATTTT
CDR3: CAWSRGNSNQPQHF

J: TRBJ2-1
size: .
V: TRBV5-1
D: TRBD1
DNA: TGCGCCAGCAGAGGGGGGACAGGGTGGAATGAGCAGTTCTTC
CDR3: CASRGGTGWNEQFF

J: TRBJ2-2
size: .
V: TRBV27
D: TRBD1
DNA: TGTGCCAGCAGCTGGGACAGAAACACCGGGGAGCTGTTTTTT
CDR3: CASSWDRNTGELFF

J: TRBJ1-2
size: .
V: TRBV30
D: TRBD1
DNA: TGTGCCTGGAGCACCGGGACAGGGGTTTCTGGCTACACCTTC
CDR3: CAWSTGTGVSGYTF

J: TRBJ2-7
size: .
V: TRBV10-3
D: TRBD1
DNA: TGTGCCATCGACGGAGGGACAGGGTCCTCCTACGAGCAGTACTTC
CDR3: CAIDGGTGSSYEQYF

J: TRBJ1-5
size: .
V: TRBV6-1
D: .
DNA: TGTGCCAGCAGTGACCCACGACAGGTCTACAATCAGCCCCAGCATTTT
CDR3: CASSDPRQVYNQPQHF

J: TRBJ2-1
size: .
V: TRBV4-1
D: .
DNA: TGCGCCAGCAGCCAAGCGTGGACTACGGGGTGGAATGAGCAGTTCTTC
CDR3: CASSQAWTTGWNEQFF

J: TRBJ2-7
size: .
V: TRBV6-2/TRBV6-3
D: .
DNA: TGTGCCAGCAGTTACTCAGCTGGCGGGCGGGGTGATCTCTACGAGCAGTACTTC
CDR3: CASSYSAGGRGDLYEQYF

J: TRBJ2-7
size: .
V: TRBV28
D: TRBD2
DNA: TGTGCCAGCAGTTTATTAGGTAGCGGGGGCTACGAGCAGTACTTC
CDR3: CASSLLGSGGYEQYF

J: TRBJ2-2
size: once
V: TRBV11-3
D: .
DNA: TGTGCCAGCAGCCCCCAGCGGGCGGGGGCCAACACCGGGGAGCTGTTTTTT
CDR3: CASSPQRAGANTGELFF

J: TRBJ1-1
size: .
V: TRBV18
D: TRBD1
DNA: TGTGCCAGCTCACCATCGACAGGGGTCAGCACTGAAGCTTTCTTT
CDR3: CASSPSTGVSTEAFF

J: TRBJ1-3
size: .
V: TRBV2
D: TRBD1
DNA: TGTGCCAGCAGTCTCGACAGGGCCACCTCTGGAAACACCATATATTTT
CDR3: CASSLDRATSGNTIYF

J: TRBJ1-1
size: .
V: TRBV6-6
D: TRBD1
DNA: TGTGCCAGCATCCCCCGGGGGGACAGGGGTGCTGAAGCTTTCTTT
CDR3: CASIPRGDRGAEAFF

J: TRBJ2-5
size: once
V: TRBV9
D: TRBD2
DNA: TGTGCCAGCAGCCCGCACGGACTAGCGGGACAAGAGACCCAGTACTTC
CDR3: CASSPHGLAGQETQYF